These T cell receptor beta chains were read from a single sample in a study of chemoradiotherapy in HPV16-positive cancers. Produced via immunoSEQ multiplex PCR; TCRdb's table is partial and in-frame only. The data hold approximately 10,000 clones, with roughly four fifths observed a single time. The sample consisted of blood, taken from a patient who underwent chemoradiotherapy. These TCRs come from a human donor with HPV-associated anogenital cancer. Each CDR3 is given with its conserved first and last residue. A D gene is named only where the DNA matches it firmly. The listing skips clone size in some rows; elsewhere it reads once, few, many or a size class.

cdr3_length j_call v_call clone_size d_call cdr3_aa cdr3_nt
15 TRBJ1-4 TRBV25-1 . TRBD1 CASSDTGQRYEKLFF TGTGCCAGCAGTGATACGGGACAGCGGTATGAAAAACTGTTTTTT
16 TRBJ1-5 TRBV27 . . CASRGLSPLSNQPQHF TGTGCCAGCAGGGGACTCAGTCCCTTAAGCAATCAGCCCCAGCATTTT
13 TRBJ2-7 TRBV27 . . CASSLGGTYEQYF TGTGCCAGCAGTTTGGGCGGAACCTACGAGCAGTACTTC
14 TRBJ2-2 TRBV11-3 few . CASSLEGLTGELFF TGTGCCAGCAGCTTAGAGGGGTTAACCGGGGAGCTGTTTTTT
15 TRBJ2-3 TRBV7-9 . . CASSLARGSTDTQYF TGTGCCAGCAGCTTAGCGAGGGGTTCCACAGATACGCAGTATTTT
14 TRBJ2-7 TRBV12-5 . . CASGPDSQPTKQYF TGTGCTAGTGGACCTGACAGCCAACCTACTAAGCAGTACTTC
16 TRBJ1-4 TRBV7-8 once . CASSLKQGSSNEKLFF TGTGCCAGCAGCTTAAAACAGGGTTCTTCTAATGAAAAACTGTTTTTT
14 TRBJ2-3 TRBV5-8 . . CASSLEVGTDTQYF TGTGCCAGCAGCTTGGAGGTCGGGACAGATACGCAGTATTTT
16 TRBJ2-7 TRBV7-9 . . CASTLTAEQPAYEQYF TGTGCCAGCACCCTTACGGCGGAACAGCCTGCCTACGAGCAGTACTTC
15 TRBJ2-2 TRBV2 . . CASSPGRLNTGELFF TGTGCCAGCAGCCCAGGACGGCTGAACACCGGGGAGCTGTTTTTT
13 TRBJ1-4 TRBV5-1 . TRBD1 CASRRQGGEKLFF TGCGCCAGCAGGCGACAGGGCGGGGAAAAACTGTTTTTT
15 TRBJ2-2 TRBV5-1 . TRBD2 CASSLVGGASGELFF TGCGCCAGCAGCTTAGTCGGGGGGGCGTCCGGGGAGCTGTTTTTT
14 TRBJ1-1 TRBV5-1 few . CASSLDGLRTEAFF TGCGCCAGCAGCTTGGATGGTCTAAGGACTGAAGCTTTCTTT
15 TRBJ1-6 TRBV19 . TRBD1 CASGTTGQADSPLHF TGTGCCAGTGGGACCACGGGACAGGCGGATTCACCCCTCCACTTT
15 TRBJ2-1 TRBV9 . TRBD1 CASSGGTGAGDEQFF TGTGCCAGCAGCGGGGGGACAGGCGCCGGAGATGAGCAGTTCTTC
14 TRBJ2-7 TRBV5-1 . . CASSLDTNSYEQYF TGCGCCAGCAGTTTGGACACCAATTCCTACGAGCAGTACTTC
15 TRBJ1-3 TRBV11-2 . . CASSQIGGSGNTIYF TGTGCCAGCAGCCAGATTGGGGGGTCTGGAAACACCATATATTTT